This entry lists 17 T cell receptor beta chains sequenced from one sample in a study of Ad26.COV2.S vaccination and SARS-CoV-2 variants. Generated by immunoSEQ multiplex PCR, the TCRdb table keeps only in-frame clones and is missing some. Counted here are roughly 680,000 clones, about 90% occurring once; the ten biggest clones make up about 1.5%. Treatment described: around 19 received Ad26.COV2.S at low or high dose, single or two shots; roughly 5 received placebo; per-sample allocation not given. The samples were gathered on day 63 after the first injection of vaccine or placebo. The input for sequencing was peripheral blood, taken in a trial of Ad26.COV2.S vaccine versus placebo. These receptor sequences come from a person between 18 and 65 years old who received the Ad26.COV2.S COVID-19 vaccine or a placebo.

With regard to this clone: The junction departs from germline at one end; a sequencing error may be responsible. This chain uses TRBV6-1 with TRBJ2-3; 7 bases fit TRBD1. The germline CDR1 and CDR2 sequences are MNHNS and SASEGT. The CDR3 contains 12 residues. This chain's CDR3 is CASSDRTGPSRF. Written as DNA, the CDR3 is TGTGCCAGCAGTGACCGGACAGGACCCTCGAGGTTT.

A note on this clone: This CDR3 is also generated by other DNA sequences in the sample. V gene TRBV11-3 combines with J gene TRBJ2-1, with D hard to call. CDR1 is SGHNT, CDR2 YENEEA, per germline. V lost 1 base, J lost 6 bases, and 4 bases lay in between. The CDR3 is 12 residues long. CDR3 sequence: CASSLGFNEQFF. The CDR3 bases are TGTGCCAGCAGCTTAGGTTTCAATGAGCAGTTCTTC.

This rearrangement joins TRBV3-1 (or the pseudogene TRBV3-2) to TRBJ1-5; D possibly corresponds to TRBD1 (6 bases). The CDR3 is 15 residues long. Trimming pared 2 bases from V and 4 bases from J, leaving 12 bases between. From germline, CDR1 is LGHDT and CDR2 YNNKEL (reference sequence). This CDR3 reads CASSQLPGDNQPQHF. CDR3 nucleotides: TGTGCCAGCAGCCAATTACCAGGGGATAATCAGCCCCAGCATTTT.

This clone turned up a few times. The CDR3 here is CASSEQVTYGYTF. As DNA, the CDR3 is TGTGCCAGCAGTGAGCAGGTTACCTATGGCTACACCTTC. The V gene is TRBV2, the J gene TRBJ1-2; D is unclear. Trimming left V 3 bases short and J 4 bases short, with 9 bases between. Germline V gives CDR1 SNHLY, CDR2 FYNNEI. This CDR3 has 13 residues.

The V and J genes are TRBV3-1 (or the pseudogene TRBV3-2) and TRBJ2-5; the match to TRBD2 covers 10 bases. The trim removed 4 bases at V and 5 bases at J, leaving 7 bases unmatched. The CDR3 sequence is 15 residues long. CDR1 is LGHDT and CDR2 is YNNKEL in the germline V gene (reference sequence). The CDR3 sequence is CASSPRLAGEETQYF. CDR3 nucleotides: TGTGCCAGCAGCCCCCGCCTAGCGGGAGAGGAGACCCAGTACTTC.

This rearrangement joins TRBV19 to TRBJ1-5, with 7 positions matching TRBD1. Germline V gene sequence: CDR1 LNHDA, CDR2 SQIVND (reference sequence). CDR3 length: 14 amino acids. Unmatched junction bases numbered 6, after V lost 8 bases and J lost 2 bases. The CDR3 loop reads CASGRQGRNQPQHF. As DNA, the CDR3 is TGTGCCAGTGGGCGACAGGGTCGCAATCAGCCCCAGCATTTT.

This chain connects TRBV19 to TRBJ2-3; perhaps TRBD2 as D (7 bases). Germline CDR1 and CDR2: LNHDA and SQIVND (reference sequence). V lost 3 bases and J 5 bases, leaving 12 bases between the germline ends. This CDR3 region has 14 residues. The DNA for the CDR3 is TGTGCCAGTAGTATGGGGGGGCAGGGAGATACGCAGTATTTT. Translating it yields CASSMGGQGDTQYF.

This rearrangement joins TRBV7-2 to TRBJ1-1; 9 bases are shared with TRBD1. The CDR3 sequence is 14 residues long. Unmatched junction bases numbered 6, after V lost 5 bases and J lost 5 bases. CDR1 is SGHTA, CDR2 FQGNSA, per germline. The CDR3 region is CASSPDRGRTEAFF. The DNA of the CDR3 is TGTGCCAGCAGCCCGGACAGGGGACGTACTGAAGCTTTCTTT.

Of note for this clone: Other DNA sequences in this sample translate to the same CDR3. This rearrangement joins TRBV3-1 (or the pseudogene TRBV3-2) to TRBJ2-3; 10 nucleotides align to TRBD2. Per the germline V gene, CDR1 is LGHDT and CDR2 is YNNKEL (reference sequence). The CDR3 loop spans 15 amino acids. Trimming took 4 bases from V and 4 from J; bases not matched to a gene: 5. The DNA for the CDR3 is TGTGCCAGCAGCCCCTTAGCGGGGGGTCCAGATACGCAGTATTTT. Amino acid sequence: CASSPLAGGPDTQYF.

V gene TRBV4-1 combines with J gene TRBJ2-1; the match to TRBD1 covers 8 bases. This CDR3 spans 15 amino acids. The germline gives CDR1 MGHRA, CDR2 YSYEKL. Trimming at V came to 1 base and at J to 4 bases, leaving 3 bases not matched to a gene. The DNA of the CDR3 is TGCGCCAGCAGCCAAGTTGGGACAGGATACAATGAGCAGTTCTTC. Translating it yields CASSQVGTGYNEQFF.

V and J are TRBV18 and TRBJ1-1; D unresolved. V dropped 0 bases and J dropped 5 bases, with 7 bases sitting between them. Germline V CDR1 and CDR2: KGHSH, LQKENI. The CDR3 length is 13 residues. The CDR3 region has the DNA TGTGCCAGCTCACCACCGGGGAGAACTGAAGCTTTCTTT. It translates to CASSPPGRTEAFF.

The chain uses TRBV10-3 and TRBJ1-5; no clear D. Trimming took 2 bases from V and 5 from J, leaving 10 bases between them. There are 14 residues in the CDR3. Germline CDR1 ENHRY, CDR2 SYGVKD. Written as DNA, the CDR3 is TGTGCCATCAGTGAGGTCTGGGGTGATCAGCCCCAGCATTTT. As protein: CAISEVWGDQPQHF.

V gene TRBV5-4 combines with J gene TRBJ2-2, with D unclear. Germline CDR1 is SGHNT and CDR2 is YYREEE (reference sequence). With 0 bases removed from V and 4 bases from J, the gap between germline ends came to 4 bases. This CDR3 contains 13 residues. DNA of the CDR3: TGTGCCAGCAGCTTGGATCTCACCGGGGAGCTGTTTTTT. It yields the protein CASSLDLTGELFF.

As regards this clone: Other DNA variants within this sample encode the same CDR3. This chain links TRBV18 with TRBJ1-5; D is undetermined. CDR3 length: 13 residues. CDR1 is KGHSH and CDR2 is LQKENI in the germline V gene. V gave up 3 bases and J gave up 5 bases, with 8 bases separating them. As DNA, the CDR3 is TGTGCCAGCTCACCGGTGGGTGATCAGCCCCAGCATTTT. Residues: CASSPVGDQPQHF.

The rearrangement links TRBV30 to TRBJ2-1; TRBD2 agrees at 14 bases. The CDR3 consists of 18 residues. Germline CDR1 reads GTSNPN; CDR2 reads SVGIG (reference sequence). V lost 4 bases, J lost 0 bases, and 8 bases stayed unmatched. CDR3 bases: TGTGCCTGGAAGGGACTAGCGGGAGTTCGGGCCTCCTACAATGAGCAGTTCTTC. It codes for CAWKGLAGVRASYNEQFF.

The chain links TRBV4-2 to TRBJ1-1; D remains unclear. Germline-derived CDR1 and CDR2 are LGHNA and YNFKEQ. The CDR3 consists of 13 residues. The V end lost 1 base, the J end lost 1 base, and 4 bases lay between the germline ends. This CDR3 is CASSQGRNTEAFF. As DNA, the CDR3 is TGTGCCAGCAGCCAAGGGAGGAACACTGAAGCTTTCTTT.

In its sample, this clone was seen once. The rearrangement links TRBV2 to TRBJ2-7; D is perhaps TRBD1 or TRBD2 (5 bases each). The CDR3 is made up of 12 amino acids. Germline V CDR1 and CDR2: SNHLY, FYNNEI. V gave up 4 bases and J gave up 6 bases, with 10 bases separating them. The chain's CDR3 is CASSGDPREQYF. The DNA for the CDR3 is TGTGCCAGCAGTGGGGACCCCCGCGAGCAGTACTTC.